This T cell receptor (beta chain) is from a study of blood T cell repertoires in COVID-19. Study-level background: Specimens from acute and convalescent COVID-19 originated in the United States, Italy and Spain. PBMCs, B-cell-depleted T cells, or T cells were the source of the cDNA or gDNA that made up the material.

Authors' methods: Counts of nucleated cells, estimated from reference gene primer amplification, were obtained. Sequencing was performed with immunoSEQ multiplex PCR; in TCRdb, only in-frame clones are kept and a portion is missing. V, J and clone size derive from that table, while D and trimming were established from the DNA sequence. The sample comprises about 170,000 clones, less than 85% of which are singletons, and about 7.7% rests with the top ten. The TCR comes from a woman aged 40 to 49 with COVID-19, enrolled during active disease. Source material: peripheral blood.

The CDR3 region is CSVEDRGEKLFF. In nucleotides, the CDR3 is TGCAGCGTTGAGGACAGGGGTGAAAAACTGTTTTTT. V and J are TRBV29-1 and TRBJ1-4; 9 bases map to TRBD1. The CDR3 is 12 residues long. Germline CDR1 is SQVTM and CDR2 is ANQGSEA. V was clipped by 3 bases and J by 7 bases; unmatched bases: 0.